This T cell receptor (beta chain) was documented in a study of blood T cell repertoires in COVID-19. Across the study: The origin of the acute and convalescent COVID-19 samples was the United States, Italy and Spain. From T cells, B-cell-depleted T cells, or PBMCs came the material, which was cDNA or gDNA.

Per the study methods: Amplification of reference gene primers was used by the study to estimate nucleated cell counts. Sequencing used immunoSEQ multiplex PCR; TCRdb keeps in-frame clones, though not all of them. D and trimming come from the DNA, and the V and J calls and clone size come from that table. The repertoire includes tens of thousands of clones, under 95% of them detected once, and roughly 1.3% sits in the top ten. CDR1 SGHRS and CDR2 YFSETQ come from the germline V gene. The junction had 1 base not matched to a gene; V was cut back by 2 bases and J by 1 base. The CDR3 runs 16 residues. The source is a man in his fifties or sixties with acute or convalescent COVID-19. The V call is TRBV5-1, the J call TRBJ2-3; 13 nucleotides match TRBD2. Material for sequencing was peripheral blood. CDR3 region: CASSFGLAGGTDTQYF. The CDR3 DNA follows: TGCGCCAGCAGCTTTGGACTAGCGGGGGGCACAGATACGCAGTATTTT. Complete variable domain (other parts from reference TRBV5-1 and TRBJ2-3): KAGVTQTPRYLIKTRGQQVTLSCSPISGHRSVSWYQQTPGQGLQFLFEYFSETQRNKGNFPGRFSGRQFSNSRSEMNVSTLELGDSALYLCASSFGLAGGTDTQYFGPGTRLTVL.